These T cell receptor beta chains were read from a single sample in a study of cytomegalovirus exposure and HLA in healthy donors. Here immunoSEQ multiplex PCR was the method, and the copy in TCRdb shows in-frame clones only, minus some. In the table there are roughly 150,000 clones, 80% to 90% of which are singletons. The sequenced sample was PBMCs. The receptors derive from a young man in good health and CMV-seropositive. Each CDR3 is given with its conserved first and last residue. D genes are given only for firm matches. Some rows have no size entry. The others give once, few or many, or a class for an expanded clone.

-	TRBV18	TRBD2	TRBJ2-3	TGTGCCAGCTCACTAGTAGGACTAGCCAGCACAGATACGCAGTATTTT	CASSLVGLASTDTQYF
-	TRBV4-1	-	TRBJ2-5	TGCGCCAGCAGCCGTTACTTTGCAAGTACTCAAGAGACCCAGTACTTC	CASSRYFASTQETQYF
-	TRBV25-1	-	TRBJ1-2	TGTGCCAGCAGTGAATGGGACATCCGTGGCTACACCTTC	CASSEWDIRGYTF
-	TRBV2	TRBD2	TRBJ2-1	TGTGCCAGCCTCAGGCTAGCGGGGGACAATGAGCAGTTCTTC	CASLRLAGDNEQFF
-	TRBV30	-	TRBJ2-3	TGTGCCTGGAGTGGGTCCCGGGTACGGAGGGATACGCAGTATTTT	CAWSGSRVRRDTQYF
-	TRBV2	-	TRBJ1-3	TGTGCCACACACAGGAATTCTGGAAACACCATATATTTT	CATHRNSGNTIYF
-	TRBV6-5	-	TRBJ2-4	TGTGCCAGCAGTTTCCATGGGGGCGCAGCCAAAAACATTCAGTACTTC	CASSFHGGAAKNIQYF
-	TRBV7-2	-	TRBJ2-3	TGTGCCAGCAGCCCCGGGGTGGGTAGCACAGATACGCAGTATTTT	CASSPGVGSTDTQYF
-	TRBV19	-	TRBJ2-3	TGTTCCGTAGGGGCGGGGAGCACAGATACGCAGTATTTT	CSVGAGSTDTQYF
-	TRBV4-1	-	TRBJ1-4	TGCGCCAGCAGCCAAGATAAGGGCATAAGGAGGGAAAAACTGTTTTTT	CASSQDKGIRREKLFF
-	TRBV27	-	TRBJ2-1	TGTGCCAGCAGTCCCCGAAGCTTGCTTTACAATGAGCAGTTCTTC	CASSPRSLLYNEQFF
-	TRBV29-1	-	TRBJ1-2	TGCAGCGTTCCCATCGACAGGAACTATGGCTACACCTTC	CSVPIDRNYGYTF
-	TRBV5-8	-	TRBJ2-1	TGTGCCAGCACCTCGGGAGTGTTGGTTTACAATGAGCAGTTCTTC	CASTSGVLVYNEQFF
-	TRBV19	-	TRBJ2-3	TGTGCCAGTAACCCTCGGGGGATGCGAGATACGCAGTATTTT	CASNPRGMRDTQYF
-	TRBV19	-	TRBJ2-1	TGTGCCAGTAAGATAGACCGCTCCTACAATGAGCAGTTCTTC	CASKIDRSYNEQFF
-	TRBV7-2	-	TRBJ2-5	TGTGCCAGCAGCCGGACTCAAGAGACCCAGTACTTC	CASSRTQETQYF
-	TRBV7-2	TRBD2	TRBJ2-7	TGTGCCAGCAGCTTAGCCCCTAGCGGGAGTGTGGACGAGCAGTACTTC	CASSLAPSGSVDEQYF
-	TRBV27	-	TRBJ2-7	TGTGCCAGCAGTTTAAGCGGATTTACCTACGAGCAGTACTTC	CASSLSGFTYEQYF
-	TRBV9	TRBD2	TRBJ2-1	TGTGCCAGCAGCCCCCTAGCGGGTAGCTCCTACAATGAGCAGTTCTTC	CASSPLAGSSYNEQFF
-	TRBV9	-	TRBJ2-1	TGTGCCAGCAGCGAGGGGGGACAGCCCTACAATGAGCAGTTCTTC	CASSEGGQPYNEQFF
-	TRBV7-2	TRBD2	TRBJ2-3	TGTGCCAGCAGCTTATGGGCTAGCGGGGGTCGGTTTGATACGCAGTATTTT	CASSLWASGGRFDTQYF
few	TRBV19	-	TRBJ1-1	TGTGCCAGTAGTAGCTACAGGGAGGGAAGCACTGAAGCTTTCTTT	CASSSYREGSTEAFF
-	TRBV29-1	TRBD1	TRBJ1-1	TGCAGCGGCCGGGACAGGGTAACTGAAGCTTTCTTC	CSGRDRVTEAFF
-	TRBV19	-	TRBJ2-3	TGTGCCAGTACCTGGAGAGATACGCAGTATTTT	CASTWRDTQYF
-	TRBV7-9	TRBD2	TRBJ2-3	TGTGCCAGCAGCCGTAGCGGGACTAGCACAGATACGCAGTATTTT	CASSRSGTSTDTQYF
-	TRBV5-1	TRBD2	TRBJ2-3	TGCGCCAGCAGCTTGGAAGGGACTAGCGTGGGGGATACGCAGTATTTT	CASSLEGTSVGDTQYF
-	TRBV9	-	TRBJ1-3	TGTGCCAGCAGCGTAGTGGCGGACAGAATTGGAAACACCATATATTTT	CASSVVADRIGNTIYF
few	TRBV6-1	-	TRBJ1-3	TGTGCCAGCAGTGAAATCGGGGGCTCTGGAAACACCATATATTTT	CASSEIGGSGNTIYF
-	TRBV11-3	TRBD1	TRBJ1-4	TGTGCCAGCAGCCAACAGGGGGCCTTTGAAAAACTGTTTTTT	CASSQQGAFEKLFF
once	TRBV10-3	TRBD1	TRBJ1-1	TGTGCCATCAGGGACAGGGGGCCGAACACTGAAGCTTTCTTT	CAIRDRGPNTEAFF
-	TRBV5-6	TRBD1	TRBJ2-6	TGTGCCAGCAGCCCACCGGACAGGGGGCTGACTGGGGCCAACGTCCTGACTTTC	CASSPPDRGLTGANVLTF
once	TRBV27	TRBD1	TRBJ1-6	TGTGCCAGCAGTTCGCCGGGACAGGGAAGATCACCCCTCCACTTT	CASSSPGQGRSPLHF
-	TRBV6-5	-	TRBJ2-2	TGTGCCAGCAGTCGAGGAATGGGAGCCGGGGAGCTGTTTTTT	CASSRGMGAGELFF
-	TRBV28	TRBD2	TRBJ2-3	TGTGCCAGCAGTGATCTTAGCGGGACAGATACGCAGTATTTT	CASSDLSGTDTQYF
-	TRBV18	TRBD1	TRBJ2-1	TGTGCCAGCTCACTTTGGACAGGGGGCGTGGATGAGCAGTTCTTC	CASSLWTGGVDEQFF
once	TRBV12-5	TRBD2	TRBJ2-1	TGTGCTAGTGGTTTGTTTACGACTAGCGGGATTCGGAATGAGCAGTTCTTC	CASGLFTTSGIRNEQFF
-	TRBV28	TRBD1	TRBJ1-3	TGTGCCAGCAGCTACCGACAGGGCAGAAACACCATATATTTT	CASSYRQGRNTIYF
-	TRBV2	TRBD1	TRBJ1-2	TGTGCCAGCAGTGAGGGGACAGGGAGGAACTATGGCTACACCTTC	CASSEGTGRNYGYTF
-	TRBV4-1	TRBD1	TRBJ1-3	TGCGCCAGCACCACGAACAGGGGAACTGGAAACACCATATATTTT	CASTTNRGTGNTIYF
-	TRBV5-6	-	TRBJ2-3	TGTGCCAGCAGTCTCAAGCAGCGGGCCCCGGATACGCAGTATTTT	CASSLKQRAPDTQYF
-	TRBV18	TRBD1	TRBJ1-4	TGTGCCAGCTCACCCTCGACAGGGTCCAGAGAAAAACTGTTTTTT	CASSPSTGSREKLFF
-	TRBV9	-	TRBJ2-7	TGTGCCAGCAGCGTTGGTCCGGTGGGGGGTCCCTACGAGCAGTACTTC	CASSVGPVGGPYEQYF
few	TRBV2	TRBD1	TRBJ1-2	TGTGCCAGCCGGAGACAGGGATGGTATGGCTACACCTTC	CASRRQGWYGYTF
-	TRBV5-6	-	TRBJ2-1	TGTGCCAGCAGCCCCCCGGGACTTTCCAATGAGCAGTTCTTC	CASSPPGLSNEQFF
few	TRBV27	-	TRBJ2-1	TGTGCCAGCAGCCCCTCCGGGACCTACAATGAGCAGTTCTTC	CASSPSGTYNEQFF
-	TRBV2	TRBD1	TRBJ2-4	TGTGCCAGCAGGGACACAGGACAGGGAAACATTCAGTACTTC	CASRDTGQGNIQYF
-	TRBV2	-	TRBJ2-7	TGTGCCAGCAGTCGGGTCTCCTACGAGCAGTACTTC	CASSRVSYEQYF
-	TRBV7-8	TRBD2	TRBJ2-1	TGTGCCAGCAGCTTCCGGACTAGAATTTTTGAGAATGAGCAGTTCTTC	CASSFRTRIFENEQFF
-	TRBV6-6	-	TRBJ1-2	TGTGCCAGCAGTCGTGACTCGTCGAGTGGCTACACCTTC	CASSRDSSSGYTF
-	TRBV27	-	TRBJ2-1	TGTGCCAGCAGCGGACAGCCGATGCTCCTTTACAATGAGCAGTTCTTC	CASSGQPMLLYNEQFF
-	TRBV6-1	TRBD2	TRBJ2-7	TGTGCCAGCAGCCCCCGGGGGGGGCGCCTCTACGAGCAGTACTTC	CASSPRGGRLYEQYF
-	TRBV29-1	TRBD2	TRBJ2-3	TGCAGCGTTGAAGATCGGGGGCGGGGGGTGTACACAGATACGCAGTATTTT	CSVEDRGRGVYTDTQYF
-	TRBV5-1	-	TRBJ1-6	TGCGCCAGCAGCTTGGACAGCACCAATTCACCCCTCCACTTT	CASSLDSTNSPLHF
-	TRBV10-3	-	TRBJ1-1	TGTGCCACCAATCCATGGACAGTAGAGAGTTGGGGGACTGAAGCTTTCTTT	CATNPWTVESWGTEAFF
-	TRBV2	TRBD2	TRBJ2-1	TGTGCCAGCAGTGAACCCGGGACTAGCGGGAGTGGCTCCTACAATGAGCAGTTCTTC	CASSEPGTSGSGSYNEQFF